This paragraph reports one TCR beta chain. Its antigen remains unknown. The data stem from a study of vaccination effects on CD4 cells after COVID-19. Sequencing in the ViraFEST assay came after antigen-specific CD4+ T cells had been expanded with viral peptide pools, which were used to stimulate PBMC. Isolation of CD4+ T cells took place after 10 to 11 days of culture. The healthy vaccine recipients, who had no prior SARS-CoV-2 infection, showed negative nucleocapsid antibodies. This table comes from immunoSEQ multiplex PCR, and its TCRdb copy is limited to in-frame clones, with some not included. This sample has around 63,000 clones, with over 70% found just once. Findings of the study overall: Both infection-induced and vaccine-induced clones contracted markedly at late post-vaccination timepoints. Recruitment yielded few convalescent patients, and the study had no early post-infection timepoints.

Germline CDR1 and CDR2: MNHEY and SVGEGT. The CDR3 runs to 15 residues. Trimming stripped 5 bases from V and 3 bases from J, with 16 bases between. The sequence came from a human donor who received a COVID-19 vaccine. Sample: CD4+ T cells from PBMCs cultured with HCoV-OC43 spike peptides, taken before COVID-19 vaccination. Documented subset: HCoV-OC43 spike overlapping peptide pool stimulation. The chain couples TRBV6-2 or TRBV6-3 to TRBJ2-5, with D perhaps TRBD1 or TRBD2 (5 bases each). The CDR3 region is CASSTPSRGKETQYF. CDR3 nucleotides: TGTGCCAGCAGTACCCCCTCGAGGGGTAAAGAGACCCAGTACTTC.